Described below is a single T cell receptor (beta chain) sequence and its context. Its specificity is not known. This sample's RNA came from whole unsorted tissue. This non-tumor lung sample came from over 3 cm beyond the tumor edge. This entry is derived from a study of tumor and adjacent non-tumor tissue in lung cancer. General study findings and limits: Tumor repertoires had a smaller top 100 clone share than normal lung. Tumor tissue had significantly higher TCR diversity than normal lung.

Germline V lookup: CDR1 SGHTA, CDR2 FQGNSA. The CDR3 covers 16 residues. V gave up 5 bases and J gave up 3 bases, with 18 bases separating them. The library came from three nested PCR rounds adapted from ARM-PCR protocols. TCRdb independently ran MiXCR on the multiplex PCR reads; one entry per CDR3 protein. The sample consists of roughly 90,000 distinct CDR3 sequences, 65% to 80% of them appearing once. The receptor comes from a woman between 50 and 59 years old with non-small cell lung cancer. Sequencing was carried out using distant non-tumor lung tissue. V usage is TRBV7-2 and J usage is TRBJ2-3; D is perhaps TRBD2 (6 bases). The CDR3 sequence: CASSPVGGGRTDTQYF. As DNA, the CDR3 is TGTGCCAGCAGCCCAGTGGGGGGAGGTCGAACAGATACGCAGTATTTT.